The 15 T cell receptor beta chains below come from one sample, sequenced in a study of graft-versus-host responses after intestinal transplantation. These receptors' targets are unknown. Sequenced by immunoSEQ multiplex PCR; TCRdb stores in-frame clones only, minus some. The profile covers 25,000 to 30,000 clones, with about four fifths appearing a single time and 0.7% taken by the ten largest. The sample here was unstimulated CD4+ T cells sorted from spleen or lymph node cells, taken before intestinal transplant. These receptor sequences come from a human donor who received an intestinal transplant.

The rearrangement links TRBV7-2 to TRBJ1-4, with D possibly TRBD1 on 6 matching bases. Germline V gene lookup returns CDR1 SGHTA and CDR2 FQGNSA. V lost 5 bases and J 7 bases, leaving 20 bases between the germline ends. The CDR3 covers 16 residues. The CDR3, as DNA: TGTGCCAGCAGCGGAGCGGGGGGGCTAGTTGGTGAAAAACTGTTTTTT. Amino acid sequence: CASSGAGGLVGEKLFF.

The genes are TRBV27 and TRBJ2-1; D is possibly TRBD1 (5 bases). Trimming took 3 bases from V and 5 from J, leaving 11 bases between them. This CDR3 contains 14 residues. The germline V gene has CDR1 MNHEY and CDR2 SMNVEV (reference sequence). Written as DNA, the CDR3 is TGTGCCAGCAGTTTCGAACAGGCCCACAATGAGCAGTTCTTC. Its translation is CASSFEQAHNEQFF.

This clone was observed a few times. The chain is built from TRBV4-1 and TRBJ2-3; 14 bases are shared with TRBD2. This CDR3 has 16 residues. Germline V CDR1 and CDR2: MGHRA, YSYEKL. The V gene end was trimmed by 3 bases and the J gene end by 3 bases; junction bases not matched to a gene: 2. CDR3: CASSQRLAGGTDTQYF. CDR3 DNA sequence: TGCGCCAGCAGCCAGAGACTAGCGGGGGGGACAGATACGCAGTATTTT.

The CDR3 coding sequence is TGCGCCAGCAGCCAAGTTGGGACTAGCTGGGGGGAGACCCAGTACTTC. Amino acids: CASSQVGTSWGETQYF. This chain connects TRBV4-1 to TRBJ2-5; 9 bases map to TRBD2. J gave up 5 bases and V 1 base, and 8 bases lay outside the gene matches. Germline V gives CDR1 MGHRA, CDR2 YSYEKL. The length of the CDR3 is 16 residues.

The chain carries TRBV28 and TRBJ2-7; possibly TRBD2 for D (5 bases). V shed 6 bases and J shed 1 base, with 7 bases lying between them. The CDR3 contains 12 residues. In germline, CDR1 is MDHEN, CDR2 SYDVKM. The CDR3 nucleotides are TGTGCCAGCAGCCGGGGATCCTACGAGCAGTACTTC. It yields the protein CASSRGSYEQYF.

V and J are TRBV27 and TRBJ2-3, with TRBD2 identical over 8 bases. The CDR3 runs to 13 residues. The V and J ends lost 6 bases and 6 bases, in that order; junction bases with no gene match: 5. Germline V CDR1 and CDR2: MNHEY, SMNVEV (reference sequence). CDR3 DNA: TGTGCCAGCAGGGGACTAGTCTCCGATACGCAGTATTTT. It specifies CASRGLVSDTQYF.

This chain uses TRBV11-2 with TRBJ2-2; D is unresolved. Germline CDR1 SGHAT, CDR2 FQNNGV. V dropped 7 bases and J dropped 7 bases, with 13 bases sitting between them. The CDR3 length is 13 residues. CDR3 DNA sequence: TGTGCCAGCACCCCACGGTTCGGCGGGGAGCTGTTTTTT. Translating gives CASTPRFGGELFF.

The chain combines TRBV4-1 with TRBJ2-5; D not resolved. V was clipped by 6 bases and J by 7 bases, with 15 bases between them. CDR1 is MGHRA, CDR2 YSYEKL, per germline. CDR3 size: 13 residues. As DNA, the CDR3 is TGCGCCAGCAGTACTTATCCCGCCTGGACCCAGTACTTC. Its translation: CASSTYPAWTQYF.

The chain combines TRBV21-1 with TRBJ2-5; the table's D gene call, TRBD1, was not cross checked with the DNA. TRBV21-1 is recorded as a pseudogene. The CDR3 spans 15 residues. In DNA, the CDR3 is TGTGCCAGCACCAGCAGGGCAGGGCGGCAAGAGACCCAGTACTTC. Translated, it gives CASTSRAGRQETQYF.

This chain's CDR3 is CASSEWDRAYEQYF. CDR3 DNA: TGTGCCAGCAGTGAATGGGACAGGGCTTACGAGCAGTACTTC. The V gene is TRBV27, the J gene TRBJ2-7; 9 bases are a match to TRBD1. This CDR3 contains 14 residues. V was pared by 5 bases and J by 4 bases, with 6 bases of the junction left unmatched. CDR1 and CDR2 from the germline V gene are MNHEY and SMNVEV (reference sequence).

V and J are TRBV20-1 and TRBJ2-3; 7 nucleotides agree with TRBD2. The CDR3 is 11 residues long. In germline, CDR1 is DFQATT, CDR2 SNEGSKA (reference sequence). Losses at the gene ends were 5 bases for V and 9 bases for J; bases not matched to a gene: 5. Here the CDR3 reads CSARGRATQYF. DNA of the CDR3: TGCAGTGCTCGGGGGAGGGCCACGCAGTATTTT.

The chain uses TRBV6-6 and TRBJ2-3, with 13 bases identical to TRBD2. Germline assignment: CDR1 MNHNY and CDR2 SVGAGI (reference sequence). With 2 bases clipped from V and 2 bases from J, the junction kept 1 base outside the gene matches. The CDR3 has 16 amino acids. This chain's CDR3 is CASSYTSGRATDTQYF. The CDR3 DNA is TGTGCCAGCAGTTACACTAGCGGGAGGGCCACAGATACGCAGTATTTT.

V usage is TRBV6-6 and J usage is TRBJ1-6; no firm D call. The length of the CDR3 is 12 residues. Trimming cost V 6 bases and J 7 bases, with 7 bases left between them. CDR1 is MNHNY and CDR2 is SVGAGI in the germline V gene (reference sequence). The CDR3 coding sequence is TGTGCCAGCAGAATGGCGAATTCACCCCTCCACTTT. This translates into CASRMANSPLHF.

The CDR3 reads CASQWRERSNEQFF. For the CDR3, the DNA is TGTGCCAGCCAGTGGCGGGAGCGGTCGAATGAGCAGTTCTTC. V and J are TRBV6-5 and TRBJ2-1; TRBD2 matches 7 bases. The CDR3 totals 14 residues. The germline gives CDR1 MNHEY, CDR2 SVGAGI. After removal of 8 bases from V and 7 bases from J, the junction contained 11 bases not matched to a gene.

Comment on this clone: Other DNA sequences within the sample encode an identical CDR3. The chain joins TRBV5-1 to TRBJ2-2, with TRBD2 matching 8 bases. The CDR3 is 19 residues long. The germline CDR1 and CDR2 sequences are SGHRS and YFSETQ. V dropped 3 bases and J dropped 5; count of bases not matched to a gene: 18. The CDR3 is CASSSGLLAGGPRTGELFF. As DNA, the CDR3 is TGCGCCAGCAGCTCAGGGCTCTTGGCGGGGGGCCCGAGGACCGGGGAGCTGTTTTTT.